This TCR beta chain comes out of a study of beta chain features in type 1 diabetes. CD45RO/CCR7/CD25/CD127/CD95/CD27 sorting isolated CD4+ naive, central memory, regulatory and stem cell-like memory cells. In germline, CDR1 is MDHEN, CDR2 SYDVKM. J lost 1 base, V lost 4 bases, and 11 bases had no gene match. This CDR3 region has 17 residues. Comments on this clone: Its antigen remains unknown.

Study observations and caveats: Moderate yet significant TCRB CDR3 shortening was seen in Type 1 diabetes patients in all four CD4+ subsets.

Since all of the isolated RNA was reverse transcribed, expressed TCRB transcripts were what got sequenced. Data came from immunoSEQ multiplex PCR; TCRdb stores just in-frame clones and leaves some out. There are 600,000 to 750,000 clones in the sample; around 12% occur only once, and roughly 0.11% lies in the top ten. The chain uses TRBV28 and TRBJ2-5; 8 bases are shared with TRBD1. Input material: naive CD4+ T cells from blood. This clonotype was obtained from a man aged 30-40 years with type 1 diabetes. Written as DNA, the CDR3 is TGTGCCAGCAGTTCCCTGCCGGACAGGGCCGTCCAAGAGACCCAGTACTTC. It encodes CASSSLPDRAVQETQYF.